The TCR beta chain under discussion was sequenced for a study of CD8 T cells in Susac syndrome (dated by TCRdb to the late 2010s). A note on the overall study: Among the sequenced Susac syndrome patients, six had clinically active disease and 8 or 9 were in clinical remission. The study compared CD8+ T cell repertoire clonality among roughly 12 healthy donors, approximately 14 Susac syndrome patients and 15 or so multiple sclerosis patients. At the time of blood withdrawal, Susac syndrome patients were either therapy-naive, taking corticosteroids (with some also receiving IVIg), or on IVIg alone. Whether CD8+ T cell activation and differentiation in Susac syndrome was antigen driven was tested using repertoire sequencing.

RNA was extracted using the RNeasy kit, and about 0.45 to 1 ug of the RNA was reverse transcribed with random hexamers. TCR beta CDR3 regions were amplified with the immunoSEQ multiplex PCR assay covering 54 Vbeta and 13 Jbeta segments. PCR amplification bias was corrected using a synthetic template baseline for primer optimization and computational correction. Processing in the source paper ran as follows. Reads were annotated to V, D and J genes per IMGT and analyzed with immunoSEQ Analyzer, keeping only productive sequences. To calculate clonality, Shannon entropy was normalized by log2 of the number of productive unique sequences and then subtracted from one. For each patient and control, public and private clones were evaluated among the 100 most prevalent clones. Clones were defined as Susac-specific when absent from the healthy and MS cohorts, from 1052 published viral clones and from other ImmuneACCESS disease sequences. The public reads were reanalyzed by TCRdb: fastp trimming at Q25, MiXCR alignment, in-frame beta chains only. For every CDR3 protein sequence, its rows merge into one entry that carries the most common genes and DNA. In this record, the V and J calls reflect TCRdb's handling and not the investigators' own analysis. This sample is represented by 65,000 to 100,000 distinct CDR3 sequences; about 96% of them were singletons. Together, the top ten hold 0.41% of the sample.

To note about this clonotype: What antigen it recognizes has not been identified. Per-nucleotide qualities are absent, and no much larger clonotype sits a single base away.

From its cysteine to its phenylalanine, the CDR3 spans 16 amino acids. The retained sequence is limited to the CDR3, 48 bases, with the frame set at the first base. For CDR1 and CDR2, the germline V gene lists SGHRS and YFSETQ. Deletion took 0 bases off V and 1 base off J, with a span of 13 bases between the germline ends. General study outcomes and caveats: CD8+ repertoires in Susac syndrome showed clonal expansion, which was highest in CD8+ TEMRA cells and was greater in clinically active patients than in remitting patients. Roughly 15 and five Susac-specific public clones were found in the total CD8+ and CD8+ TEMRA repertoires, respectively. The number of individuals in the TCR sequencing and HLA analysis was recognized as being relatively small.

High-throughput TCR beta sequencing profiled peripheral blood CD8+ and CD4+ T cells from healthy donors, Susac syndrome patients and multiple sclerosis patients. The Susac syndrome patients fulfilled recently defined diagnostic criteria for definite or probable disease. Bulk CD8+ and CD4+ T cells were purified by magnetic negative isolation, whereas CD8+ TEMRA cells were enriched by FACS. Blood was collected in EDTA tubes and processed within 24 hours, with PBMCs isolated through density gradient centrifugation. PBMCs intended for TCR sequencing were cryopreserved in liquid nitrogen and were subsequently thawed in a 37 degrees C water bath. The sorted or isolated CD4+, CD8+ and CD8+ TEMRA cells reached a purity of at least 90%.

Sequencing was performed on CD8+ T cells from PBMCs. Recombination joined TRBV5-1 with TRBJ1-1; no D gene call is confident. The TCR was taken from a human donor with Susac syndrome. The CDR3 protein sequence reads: CASSLGTHDGNTEAFF. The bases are TGCGCCAGCAGCTTGGGGACCCACGACGGGAACACTGAAGCTTTCTTT.